These 24 T cell receptor beta chains came from one sample sequenced in a study of shared clonotypes between healthy human individuals. Method: immunoSEQ multiplex PCR; TCRdb's copy keeps in-frame clones and lacks some. This table has a few million clones, 80% to 95% appearing once. The naive CD8 population came from CD45RO-negative cells selected for CCR7, without terminally differentiated effector memory CD45RA+ cells. The sample was naive CD8+ T cells from PBMCs. The receptors stem from a man in his late teens or twenties in good health. Some clones in this sample may be carry-over from other donors' samples.

The chain couples TRBV7-6 to TRBJ2-1; 9 bases fit TRBD1. CDR1 SGHVS and CDR2 FNYEAQ come from the germline V gene. The V and J ends lost 6 bases and 4 bases, in that order; junction bases with no gene match: 13. This CDR3 has 17 amino acids. This CDR3 is CASRPRAGQGPYNEQFF. In DNA, the CDR3 is TGTGCCAGCAGGCCAAGGGCAGGACAGGGGCCGTACAATGAGCAGTTCTTC. Drawing the rest from reference TRBV7-6 and TRBJ2-1, the complete variable domain is GAGVSQSPRYKVTKRGQDVALRCDPISGHVSLYWYRQALGQGPEFLTYFNYEAQQDKSGLPNDRFSAERPEGSISTLTIQRTEQRDSAMYRCASRPRAGQGPYNEQFFGPGTRLTVL.

The chain carries TRBV7-6 and TRBJ2-2, with D maybe TRBD1 (5 bases). The germline V and J ends were trimmed by 8 bases and 6 bases, with 19 bases remaining between them. Per germline, CDR1 SGHVS and CDR2 FNYEAQ. This CDR3 has 15 amino acids. The DNA of the CDR3 is TGTGCCAGCGGCCCTGGGGCCCCAGGACCCGGGGAGCTGTTTTTT. This encodes CASGPGAPGPGELFF. The full variable domain, completed using reference TRBV7-6 and TRBJ2-2, is GAGVSQSPRYKVTKRGQDVALRCDPISGHVSLYWYRQALGQGPEFLTYFNYEAQQDKSGLPNDRFSAERPEGSISTLTIQRTEQRDSAMYRCASGPGAPGPGELFFGEGSRLTVL.

The chain combines TRBV7-9 with TRBJ1-4; 10 positions match TRBD1. The ends lost 3 bases at V and 6 bases at J; junction bases unmatched: 4. Germline CDR1 is SEHNR and CDR2 is FQNEAQ (reference sequence). This CDR3 has 15 amino acids. The CDR3 loop is CASSFGQGVDEKLFF. DNA for the CDR3: TGTGCCAGCAGCTTCGGACAGGGGGTTGATGAAAAACTGTTTTTT.

This chain joins TRBV27 and TRBJ2-6, with D maybe TRBD2 (5 bases). The germline CDR1 and CDR2 sequences are MNHEY and SMNVEV (reference sequence). This CDR3 is built from 18 residues. V dropped 9 bases and J dropped 2 bases, with 23 bases sitting between them. The CDR3 coding sequence is TGTGCCAGTAAGGCCGGCCGGGGAATTTCGGCTGGGGCCAACGTCCTGACTTTC. Residues: CASKAGRGISAGANVLTF.

This sequence joins TRBV28 and TRBJ2-5; 7 bases align to TRBD1. This CDR3 contains 14 residues. The ends lost 8 bases at V and 0 bases at J; junction bases unmatched: 6. The V gene's germline CDR1 is MDHEN and CDR2 SYDVKM. The CDR3 coding sequence is TGTGCCAGCGGGGACAGCGCTTACCAAGAGACCCAGTACTTC. Translating gives CASGDSAYQETQYF.

V and J are TRBV11-3 and TRBJ2-1; TRBD1 agrees at 9 bases. V was pared by 5 bases and J by 7 bases, with 9 bases of the junction left unmatched. Germline V lookup: CDR1 SGHNT, CDR2 YENEEA. The CDR3 totals 15 residues. This CDR3 reads CASSLSRDRDNEQFF. The DNA for the CDR3 is TGTGCCAGCAGCCTATCCCGGGACAGGGATAATGAGCAGTTCTTC.

The rearrangement links TRBV7-9 to TRBJ2-5, with D unresolved. The CDR3 spans 15 residues. Germline V gives CDR1 SEHNR, CDR2 FQNEAQ (reference sequence). V was pared by 4 bases and J by 0 bases, with 12 bases between. The CDR3 coding sequence is TGTGCCAGCAGCTCGCATGTCGGGTACCAAGAGACCCAGTACTTC. It yields the protein CASSSHVGYQETQYF.

This rearrangement joins TRBV12-5 to TRBJ2-3, with D perhaps matching TRBD1 (6 bases). V lost 1 base and J lost 2, with 16 bases in between. This CDR3 is 17 amino acids long. Germline lookup yields CDR1 LGHNT and CDR2 FRNRAP. As DNA, the CDR3 is TGTGCTAGTGGTTTGGCCGCCGGGACACCGCACACAGATACGCAGTATTTT. This sequence encodes CASGLAAGTPHTDTQYF.

This rearrangement joins TRBV19 to TRBJ2-6, with D unclear. CDR1 and CDR2 from the germline V gene are LNHDA and SQIVND (reference sequence). V was clipped by 5 bases and J by 2 bases, with 7 bases between them. The CDR3 has 14 residues. CDR3 amino acids: CASSLIAGANVLTF. CDR3 nucleotide sequence: TGTGCCAGTAGTCTCATAGCTGGGGCCAACGTCCTGACTTTC. The variable domain in full, completed from reference TRBV19 and TRBJ2-6, reads DGGITQSPKYLFRKEGQNVTLSCEQNLNHDAMYWYRQDPGQGLRLIYYSQIVNDFQKGDIAEGYSVSREKKESFPLTVTSAQKNPTAFYLCASSLIAGANVLTFGAGSRLTVL.

J is TRBJ2-7 and V is TRBV7-8, with 9 bases identical to TRBD2. Germline V gene sequence: CDR1 SGHVS, CDR2 FQNEAQ. The CDR3 is 15 amino acids. V lost 5 bases and J lost 5; bases outside the gene matches: 10. CDR3 in DNA: TGTGCCAGCAGCCCCTACGGGACTAGCCGAGACGAGCAGTACTTC. Translation: CASSPYGTSRDEQYF. Combining the CDR3 with reference TRBV7-8 and TRBJ2-7 gives the whole variable domain GAGVSQSPRYKVAKRGQDVALRCDPISGHVSLFWYQQALGQGPEFLTYFQNEAQLDKSGLPSDRFFAERPEGSVSTLKIQRTQQEDSAVYLCASSPYGTSRDEQYFGPGTRLTVT.

The chain joins TRBV6-9 to TRBJ1-2; a possible D gene is TRBD1 (5 bases). CDR3 length equals 18 residues. The germline V and J ends were trimmed by 0 bases and 8 bases, with 25 bases remaining between them. Germline lookup yields CDR1 MNHGY and CDR2 SVAAGI. The CDR3 DNA sequence: TGTGCCAGCAGTTATTCGAATGGGACGGTGGGGCTGCCCATAGGCTACACCTTC. This gives the protein CASSYSNGTVGLPIGYTF.

This chain links TRBV15 with TRBJ2-2; 8 bases are a match to TRBD2. The CDR3 spans 16 residues. V lost 4 bases and J lost 0; bases outside the gene matches: 4. Germline loops: CDR1 LNHNV, CDR2 YYDKDF (reference sequence). CDR3 DNA: TGTGCCACCAGCACAACTAGCGGCGCGAACACCGGGGAGCTGTTTTTT. Its protein is CATSTTSGANTGELFF.

The chain employs TRBV7-9 and TRBJ2-1; the match to TRBD1 covers 8 bases. The CDR3 runs 17 residues. Germline V gives CDR1 SEHNR, CDR2 FQNEAQ (reference sequence). Losses at the gene ends were 4 bases for V and 5 bases for J; bases not matched to a gene: 13. Written as DNA, the CDR3 is TGTGCCAGCAGCTCAAGGACAGGGCGTTACCTCCACAATGAGCAGTTCTTC. It specifies CASSSRTGRYLHNEQFF.

V and J are TRBV4-3 and TRBJ2-1; 12 nucleotides line up with TRBD2. Germline loops: CDR1 LGHNA, CDR2 YSLEER. There are 17 residues in the CDR3. V shed 4 bases and J 0 bases; nucleotides not matched to a gene: 4. The CDR3 reads CASSRTSGTLSYNEQFF. CDR3 DNA: TGCGCCAGCAGCCGGACTAGCGGGACTCTCTCCTACAATGAGCAGTTCTTC.

The V gene is TRBV7-9, the J gene TRBJ2-2, with 8 positions matching TRBD1. The CDR3 loop spans 15 amino acids. With V trimmed by 3 bases and J by 1 base, 1 base remained unmatched. CDR1 and CDR2 (germline): SEHNR, FQNEAQ (reference sequence). CDR3 coding DNA: TGTGCCAGCAGCTTGGACAGGGAGAACACCGGGGAGCTGTTTTTT. It encodes CASSLDRENTGELFF.

This chain uses TRBV7-3 with TRBJ2-1, with 9 bases lining up with TRBD2. The CDR3 spans 15 residues. Germline assignment: CDR1 SGHTA and CDR2 FQGTGA. V lost 5 bases to trimming and J lost 6 bases; unmatched junction nucleotides: 8. The CDR3 loop is CASSPGLAGANEQFF. The CDR3 bases are TGTGCCAGCAGCCCGGGACTAGCTGGGGCCAATGAGCAGTTCTTC.

This rearrangement joins TRBV6-6 to TRBJ2-5; unclear D gene. Trimming pared 0 bases from V and 5 bases from J, leaving 13 bases between. The CDR3 runs to 15 residues. In germline, CDR1 is MNHNY, CDR2 SVGAGI (reference sequence). The CDR3 here is CASSYSYPGQETQYF. The CDR3 bases are TGTGCCAGCAGTTACTCCTACCCCGGGCAGGAGACCCAGTACTTC.

The V call is TRBV13, the J call TRBJ1-5; D remains ambiguous. This CDR3 has 12 amino acids. Per germline, CDR1 PRHDT and CDR2 FYEKMQ (reference sequence). The germline V and J ends were trimmed by 5 bases and 7 bases, with 9 bases remaining between them. CDR3 sequence: CASSSKNQPQHF. In DNA, the CDR3 is TGTGCCAGCAGCAGCAAGAACCAGCCCCAGCATTTT. Together with reference TRBV13 and TRBJ1-5, the CDR3 gives the full variable domain: AAGVIQSPRHLIKEKRETATLKCYPIPRHDTVYWYQQGPGQDPQFLISFYEKMQSDKGSIPDRFSAQQFSDYHSELNMSSLELGDSALYFCASSSKNQPQHFGDGTRLSIL.

This clone is a singleton in its sample. This rearrangement joins TRBV28 to TRBJ2-1; D call uncertain. Germline CDR1 is MDHEN and CDR2 is SYDVKM. V was shortened by 2 bases and J by 1 base, with 9 bases between the two germline ends. This CDR3 contains 15 residues. For the CDR3, the DNA is TGTGCCAGCAGTTTAGTTGGGCTATCCTACAATGAGCAGTTCTTC. As protein: CASSLVGLSYNEQFF.

The rearrangement links TRBV27 to TRBJ1-5; no clear D gene. V lost 6 bases, J lost 0 bases, and 12 bases lay in between. CDR3 length: 15 residues. Looked up from germline, CDR1 is MNHEY and CDR2 is SMNVEV (reference sequence). Here the CDR3 reads CASSLNMYSNQPQHF. DNA for the CDR3: TGTGCCAGCAGCCTCAACATGTATAGCAATCAGCCCCAGCATTTT.

J is TRBJ2-7 and V is TRBV7-9; no clear D. Germline-derived CDR1 and CDR2 are SEHNR and FQNEAQ (reference sequence). The CDR3 covers 15 residues. Trimming took off 5 bases at V and 2 bases at J, with 16 bases between the two ends. The CDR3 coding sequence is TGTGCCAGCAGCCTGGGGTTGTCAACAACCTACGAGCAGTACTTC. It encodes CASSLGLSTTYEQYF.

The CDR3 here is CATSTGTAQPQHF. In DNA, the CDR3 is TGTGCCACCAGCACTGGGACAGCTCAGCCCCAGCATTTT. The V gene is TRBV15, the J gene TRBJ1-5, with 7 bases aligning to TRBD1. V shed 4 bases and J 6 bases; nucleotides not matched to a gene: 3. In germline, CDR1 is LNHNV, CDR2 YYDKDF (reference sequence). The CDR3 sequence is 13 residues long.

V gene TRBV19 combines with J gene TRBJ2-7, with a weak D call TRBD2 (5 bases). CDR1 and CDR2 (germline): LNHDA, SQIVND (reference sequence). Deletions cut 0 bases from V and 1 base from J, with 7 bases between. The CDR3 consists of 14 residues. The CDR3 loop is CASSIDRDSYEQYF. In DNA form, the CDR3 reads TGTGCCAGTAGTATAGACCGGGATTCCTACGAGCAGTACTTC.

The genes are TRBV7-3 and TRBJ2-6, with D perhaps assigned TRBD1 or TRBD2 (5 bases each). Between the trimmed V and J ends, which lost 3 bases and 5 bases, there was a span of 14 bases. The CDR3 is made up of 16 amino acids. Germline V lookup: CDR1 SGHTA, CDR2 FQGTGA. Written as DNA, the CDR3 is TGTGCCAGCAGCTTCCTGGGACGGTCCTGGGCCAACGTCCTGACTTTC. Protein sequence: CASSFLGRSWANVLTF. The whole variable domain, filled in from reference TRBV7-3 and TRBJ2-6, reads GAGVSQTPSNKVTEKGKYVELRCDPISGHTALYWYRQSLGQGPEFLIYFQGTGAADDSGLPNDRFFAVRPEGSVSTLKIQRTERGDSAVYLCASSFLGRSWANVLTFGAGSRLTVL.